These 3 T cell receptor beta chains were sequenced from one sample in a study of T cell responses to AZD1222 COVID-19 vaccine (dated by TCRdb to 2020 to 2023). Read against the paper, the sample's time point label means: baseline before first vaccination. The receptor library was made with the immunoSEQ multiplex PCR assay. TCRdb mirrors the immuneACCESS table, restricted to in-frame sequences. Some clones are absent from its copies; in checked studies, under half trace to an unresolved V gene, and the reason for the others is unknown. This sample is represented by more than 95,000 clones; about nine tenths of them were singletons. Approximately 7.9% of the sample is in the top ten clones. Sequenced here: peripheral blood, sampled on day 0 of AZD1222 vaccination. The receptors come from an adult in good health.

The chain combines TRBV5-1 with TRBJ1-1; 9 bases fit TRBD1. Unmatched junction bases numbered 9, after V lost 2 bases and J lost 1 base. The CDR3 length is 17 residues. The germline CDR1 and CDR2 sequences are SGHRS and YFSETQ. CDR3 residues: CASSFTPRGQGNTEAFF. In DNA, the CDR3 is TGCGCCAGCAGCTTCACCCCCCGGGGACAGGGGAACACTGAAGCTTTCTTT.

The genes are TRBV18 and TRBJ2-1; no firm D call. In germline, CDR1 is KGHSH, CDR2 LQKENI. The CDR3 is 13 residues long. V shed 3 bases and J shed 6 bases, with 9 bases lying between them. CDR3: CASSPDLSNEQFF. CDR3 coding DNA: TGTGCCAGCTCACCGGACCTTTCCAATGAGCAGTTCTTC.

As for this clone: The junction departs from the called germline gene at one end, perhaps through a read error. The CDR3 protein is CASSFPLDNEQFF. CDR3 bases: TGTGCCAGCAGCTTTCCGCTCGACAACGAGCAGTTCTTC. The rearrangement joins TRBV7-9 to TRBJ2-1, with D unclear. The CDR3 extends over 13 amino acids. Per the germline V gene, CDR1 is SEHNR and CDR2 is FQNEAQ (reference sequence).